These T cell receptor beta chains were read from a single sample in a study of blood T cell repertoires in COVID-19. Libraries were prepared by immunoSEQ multiplex PCR; TCRdb keeps only in-frame clonotypes and omits some of them. Among nearly 200,000 clones listed, 80% to 90% were seen once. Sequencing input: peripheral blood. These receptor sequences come from a woman aged 70-85 years with acute or convalescent COVID-19. CDR3s include the opening cysteine and the closing phenylalanine or tryptophan. The D gene is left open where the match is weak. Clone size, where shown, is once, few, many, or a class for clones that have expanded.

- | TRBJ2-2 | - | TRBV5-1 | CASSLVVGANTGELFF | TGCGCCAGCAGCTTGGTGGTGGGAGCGAACACCGGGGAGCTGTTTTTT
TRBD2 | TRBJ2-1 | - | TRBV27 | CASIPSGRREQFF | TGTGCCAGCATCCCTAGCGGGAGACGGGAGCAGTTCTTC
TRBD2 | TRBJ2-1 | - | TRBV5-1 | CASSLAGTSGSSEQFF | TGCGCCAGCAGCTTGGCCGGGACTAGCGGGTCCAGTGAGCAGTTCTTC
- | TRBJ2-7 | - | TRBV19 | CASSIAEGTGEQYF | TGTGCCAGTAGTATAGCGGAGGGGACGGGCGAGCAGTACTTC
- | TRBJ1-4 | - | TRBV28 | CASRTLAGVGEKLFF | TGTGCCAGCAGAACCCTGGCGGGGGTTGGTGAAAAACTGTTTTTT
- | TRBJ2-7 | few | TRBV5-1 | CASSLGGTLYEQYF | TGCGCCAGCAGCTTGGGCGGAACCCTCTACGAGCAGTACTTC
- | TRBJ2-2 | - | TRBV5-1 | CASRWAGTSGELFF | TGCGCCAGCAGATGGGCAGGAACTAGCGGGGAGCTGTTTTTT
- | TRBJ2-2 | - | TRBV6-6 | CASSRIPGELFF | TGTGCCAGCAGTCGTATTCCCGGGGAGCTGTTTTTT
- | TRBJ2-2 | once | TRBV29-1 | CSAGHNTGELFF | TGCAGCGCCGGACATAACACCGGGGAGCTGTTTTTT
TRBD1 | TRBJ1-6 | - | TRBV18 | CASSEPTTGKNSPLHF | TGTGCCAGCTCGGAGCCCACGACAGGGAAGAATTCACCCCTCCACTTT
TRBD1 | TRBJ2-7 | once | TRBV29-1 | CSVDEGQGPYEQYF | TGCAGCGTTGACGAAGGACAGGGCCCCTACGAGCAGTACTTC
TRBD1 | TRBJ2-2 | - | TRBV5-6 | CASSSPRDRGITGELFF | TGTGCCAGCAGCTCCCCCCGGGACAGGGGGATCACCGGGGAGCTGTTTTTT
- | TRBJ1-3 | - | TRBV5-4 | CASSLGGDTIYF | TGTGCCAGCAGCTTAGGGGGTGACACCATATATTTT
- | TRBJ2-5 | - | TRBV19 | CASSTAGLGETQYF | TGTGCCAGTAGTACCGCGGGCCTGGGAGAGACCCAGTACTTC
- | TRBJ1-4 | once | TRBV5-1 | CASREQGQTNEKLFF | TGCGCCAGCAGGGAGCAGGGGCAGACTAATGAAAAACTGTTTTTT
- | TRBJ1-5 | - | TRBV2 | CASNRQTNQPQHF | TGTGCCAGCAATAGACAGACGAATCAGCCCCAGCATTTT
TRBD1 | TRBJ2-7 | - | TRBV19 | CASSSTGALLYEQYF | TGTGCCAGTAGTTCGACAGGGGCCTTATTATACGAGCAGTACTTC
TRBD2 | TRBJ2-1 | - | TRBV7-9 | CASSLVLAGGSVIHNEQFF | TGTGCCAGCAGCTTGGTACTAGCGGGAGGTTCTGTGATCCACAATGAGCAGTTCTTC
TRBD1 | TRBJ2-2 | - | TRBV5-1 | CASSPGQGYSGELFF | TGCGCCAGCAGCCCGGGACAGGGGTATTCCGGGGAGCTGTTTTTT
- | TRBJ1-6 | - | TRBV18 | CASSPLSGAGNSPLHF | TGTGCCAGCTCACCACTAAGTGGGGCCGGTAATTCACCCCTCCACTTT
- | TRBJ2-3 | - | TRBV10-2 | CASSPGERAITDTQYF | TGCGCCAGCAGCCCCGGGGAGCGAGCGATCACAGATACGCAGTATTTT
TRBD1 | TRBJ1-1 | few | TRBV12-3/TRBV12-4 | CASTTGGKAEAFF | TGTGCCAGCACGACAGGGGGAAAGGCTGAAGCTTTCTTT
TRBD1 | TRBJ1-6 | - | TRBV28 | CASSPGTGGNSPLHF | TGTGCCAGCAGTCCAGGGACAGGGGGGAATTCACCCCTCCACTTT
TRBD1 | TRBJ2-7 | - | TRBV4-1 | CASSPDRGLREQYF | TGCGCCAGCAGCCCAGACAGGGGCTTGCGCGAGCAGTACTTC
TRBD1 | TRBJ2-7 | once | TRBV7-9 | CASSRGTGPTYEQYF | TGTGCCAGCAGCCGTGGGACAGGCCCGACCTACGAGCAGTACTTC
TRBD1 | TRBJ2-2 | - | TRBV19 | CASVDRGGTGELFF | TGTGCCAGTGTCGACAGGGGAGGCACCGGGGAGCTGTTTTTT